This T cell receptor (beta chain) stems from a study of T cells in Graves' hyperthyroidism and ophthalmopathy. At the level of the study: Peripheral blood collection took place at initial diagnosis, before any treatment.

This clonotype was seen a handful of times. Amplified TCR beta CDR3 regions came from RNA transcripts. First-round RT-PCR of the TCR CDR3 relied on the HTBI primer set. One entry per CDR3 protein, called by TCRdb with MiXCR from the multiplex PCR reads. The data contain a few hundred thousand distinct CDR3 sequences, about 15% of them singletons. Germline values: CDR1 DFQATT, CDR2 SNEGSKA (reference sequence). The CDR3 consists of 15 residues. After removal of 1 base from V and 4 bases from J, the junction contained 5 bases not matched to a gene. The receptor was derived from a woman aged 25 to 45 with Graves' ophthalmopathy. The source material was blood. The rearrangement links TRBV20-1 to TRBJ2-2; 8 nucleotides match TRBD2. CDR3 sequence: CSARATSDGTGELFF. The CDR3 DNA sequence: TGCAGTGCTAGAGCGACTAGCGACGGCACCGGGGAGCTGTTTTTT.